This T cell receptor beta chain is drawn from a study of T cell repertoires in cytomegalovirus infection. The germline V gene has CDR1 LNHDA and CDR2 SQIVND (reference sequence). V dropped 3 bases and J dropped 4 bases, with 19 bases sitting between them. This CDR3 is 17 amino acids long. TCRdb reprocessed the reads via MiXCR and lists one record per CDR3 protein. This sample carries hundreds of thousands of distinct CDR3 sequences, more than 30% of them seen once, and the ten largest clones take about a sixth. This clonotype was counted between two and nine times. Its antigen is currently unknown. This receptor was taken from a human donor in good health (CMV status not recorded). Some clones in this sample may be carry-over from other donors' samples. The chain has TRBV19 and TRBJ2-1; tentative D call: TRBD1 (6 bases). This sample comprised cultured PBMCs, obtained from culture after CMV antigen stimulation. The CDR3 DNA follows: TGTGCCAGTAGTATGGATCGTGGCAGGGGCCCTTACAATGAGCAGTTCTTC. This encodes CASSMDRGRGPYNEQFF.